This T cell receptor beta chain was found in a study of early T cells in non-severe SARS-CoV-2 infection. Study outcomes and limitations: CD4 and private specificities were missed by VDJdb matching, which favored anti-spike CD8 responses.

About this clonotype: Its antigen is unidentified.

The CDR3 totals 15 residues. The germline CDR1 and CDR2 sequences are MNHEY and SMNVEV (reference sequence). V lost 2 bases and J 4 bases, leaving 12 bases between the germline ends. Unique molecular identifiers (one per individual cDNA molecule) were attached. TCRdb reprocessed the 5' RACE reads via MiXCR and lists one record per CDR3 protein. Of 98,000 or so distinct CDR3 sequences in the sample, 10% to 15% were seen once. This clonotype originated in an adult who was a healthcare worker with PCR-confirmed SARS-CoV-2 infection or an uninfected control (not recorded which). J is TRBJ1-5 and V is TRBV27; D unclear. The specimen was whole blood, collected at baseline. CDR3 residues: CASSLGSRGNQPQHF. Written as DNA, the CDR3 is TGTGCCAGCAGTTTAGGATCGCGGGGTAATCAGCCCCAGCATTTT.